This T cell receptor (beta chain) was captured in a study of CD8 T cells in Susac syndrome. This CDR3 comprises 19 residues. CDR1 is MNHEY and CDR2 is SVGEGT in the germline V gene. J lost 0 bases, V lost 0 bases, and 6 bases had no gene match. About 0.45 to 1 ug RNA was reverse transcribed with random hexamers. A single record per CDR3 protein comes from TCRdb applying MiXCR to the immunoSEQ multiplex PCR reads. In the table there are under 200,000 distinct CDR3 sequences, 90% to 95% of which are singletons. The sample taken for sequencing was CD4+ T cells from PBMCs. V is TRBV6-2 or TRBV6-3 and J is TRBJ2-1, with 12 bases matching TRBD2. The receptor comes from a human donor with Susac syndrome. The CDR3 sequence is CASSYSISSGGASYNEQFF. In DNA, the CDR3 is TGTGCCAGCAGTTACTCGATTTCTAGCGGGGGGGCCTCCTACAATGAGCAGTTCTTC.